Shown below are 14 T cell receptor beta chains from a single sample sequenced in a study of T-cell memory formation after mild COVID-19. MiXCR, applied by TCRdb to the 5' RACE reads, yields one record per CDR3 protein. Found here are about 560,000 distinct CDR3 sequences, about 20% of them singletons; the top ten hold roughly 8.1%. The sample taken for sequencing was PBMCs or a T cell subset sorted from them (not recorded which). The receptors were gathered from an adult woman who had mild COVID-19 (a few samples of this study predate the infection). Cell type and time point are not known.

This clonotype turned up a few times. The rearrangement uses TRBV20-1 and TRBJ1-1, with 11 bases aligning to TRBD1. There are 14 residues in the CDR3. Germline V gene sequence: CDR1 DFQATT, CDR2 SNEGSKA (reference sequence). V lost 5 bases and J lost 5; bases outside the gene matches: 7. The CDR3 protein is CSAPRTGGFTEAFF. Here the CDR3 DNA reads TGCAGTGCTCCGAGGACAGGGGGCTTTACTGAAGCTTTCTTT.

This clonotype was counted only a few times. V usage is TRBV7-9 and J usage is TRBJ2-5; D might be TRBD1 or TRBD2, each matching 5 bases. The V end was cut by 3 bases, the J end by 4 bases, with 18 bases between. Looked up from germline, CDR1 is SEHNR and CDR2 is FQNEAQ (reference sequence). The CDR3 sequence is 16 residues long. The CDR3 sequence is CASSFPGSYSGETQYF. Here the CDR3 DNA reads TGTGCCAGCAGCTTCCCAGGGAGTTATTCAGGAGAGACCCAGTACTTC.

The table lists this clonotype with a few counts. The V gene is TRBV18, the J gene TRBJ2-1, with TRBD2 matching over 8 bases. Germline-derived CDR1 and CDR2 are KGHSH and LQKENI. The CDR3 loop spans 13 amino acids. Trimming took 6 bases from V and 5 from J; bases not matched to a gene: 3. CDR3 loop: CASSSGANNEQFF. The CDR3 DNA reads TGTGCCAGCTCTAGCGGGGCCAACAATGAGCAGTTCTTC.

This clonotype was seen a few times. This rearrangement joins TRBV7-2 to TRBJ2-5; TRBD1 agrees at 9 bases. This CDR3 is built from 14 residues. Trimming removed 2 bases from V and 5 bases from J; junction bases left unmatched: 3. CDR1 is SGHTA, CDR2 FQGNSA, per germline. The DNA for the CDR3 is TGTGCCAGCAGCTTAACAGGGGGCAAGGAGACCCAGTACTTC. Protein sequence: CASSLTGGKETQYF.

This clonotype occurred a few times. The chain recombines TRBV12-3 or TRBV12-4 with TRBJ2-7, with TRBD2 matching over 9 bases. The CDR3 sequence is 15 residues long. V lost 6 bases to trimming and J lost 3 bases; unmatched junction nucleotides: 9. CDR3 coding DNA: TGTGCCAGCAGCAAAAAGGCTAGCGGGAACTACGAGCAGTACTTC. It codes for CASSKKASGNYEQYF.

The V and J genes are TRBV28 and TRBJ2-7, with 8 bases identical to TRBD1. Germline V gene lookup returns CDR1 MDHEN and CDR2 SYDVKM. Trimming took 10 bases from V and 0 from J; bases not matched to a gene: 11. This CDR3 spans 15 amino acids. The chain's CDR3 is CATLLRQGFSYEQYF. Here the CDR3 DNA reads TGTGCCACGCTCCTGAGACAGGGGTTCTCCTACGAGCAGTACTTC.

This rearrangement joins TRBV6-1 to TRBJ1-5; D is undetermined. Trimming cost V 6 bases and J 6 bases, with 12 bases left between them. CDR1 and CDR2 from the germline V gene are MNHNS and SASEGT. The CDR3 runs to 13 residues. CDR3 residues: CASSQEGFQPQHF. CDR3 sequence (DNA): TGTGCCAGCAGCCAAGAGGGTTTTCAGCCCCAGCATTTT.

The gene calls are TRBV4-3 and TRBJ2-6; no firm D call. The germline V and J ends were trimmed by 1 base and 2 bases, with 9 bases remaining between them. The CDR3 spans 16 residues. Germline CDR1 reads LGHNA; CDR2 reads YSLEER. The CDR3 reads CASSQAQSTGANVLTF. CDR3 nucleotides: TGCGCCAGCAGCCAAGCCCAGAGCACTGGGGCCAACGTCCTGACTTTC.

This clonotype has more than one count but fewer than ten. The chain links TRBV20-1 to TRBJ2-7; D may be TRBD2 (6 bases). CDR1 and CDR2 from the germline V gene are DFQATT and SNEGSKA (reference sequence). CDR3 length equals 12 residues. The V gene lost 5 bases and the J gene lost 4 bases, with 12 bases spanning the gap. CDR3 DNA sequence: TGCAGTGCTGGGTCACGGGGGTACGAGCAGTACTTC. The encoded protein is CSAGSRGYEQYF.

This chain uses TRBV6-2 or TRBV6-3 with TRBJ2-7; D remains unclear. CDR3 size: 13 residues. Germline V lookup: CDR1 MNHEY, CDR2 SVGEGT. V was trimmed by 2 bases and J by 3 bases, leaving 8 bases between them. The CDR3 DNA follows: TGTGCCAGCAGTTACGTCGTCCACTACGAGCAGTACTTC. As protein: CASSYVVHYEQYF.

This clonotype was seen only a few times. This CDR3 is CASLSYMNTEAFF. CDR3 nucleotide sequence: TGTGCCAGCCTATCATACATGAACACTGAAGCTTTCTTT. The V call is TRBV28, the J call TRBJ1-1; D remains unclear. The CDR3 covers 13 residues. The ends were cut back, 8 bases at V and 0 bases at J, with 10 bases in the middle. The germline V gene encodes CDR1 MDHEN and CDR2 SYDVKM.

This clonotype was detected a few times. The chain links TRBV20-1 to TRBJ2-1; D is ambiguous. V was shortened by 0 bases and J by 7 bases, with 16 bases between the two germline ends. The CDR3 has 15 residues. The V gene's germline CDR1 is DFQATT and CDR2 SNEGSKA (reference sequence). CDR3 DNA: TGCAGTGCTAGAGACGTGGTAGATAGTCTGAATGAGCAGTTCTTC. Translating gives CSARDVVDSLNEQFF.

V is TRBV10-3 and J is TRBJ1-1, with D unresolved. Germline V lookup: CDR1 ENHRY, CDR2 SYGVKD. This CDR3 contains 12 residues. V was trimmed by 4 bases and J by 5 bases, leaving 8 bases between them. The CDR3 bases are TGTGCCATCAGTGCCCGGGCTACTGAAGCTTTCTTT. Encoded protein: CAISARATEAFF.

This clonotype was counted a few times. The gene calls are TRBV20-1 and TRBJ1-2; 7 nucleotides agree with TRBD1. The CDR3 consists of 13 residues. V was clipped by 6 bases and J by 7 bases; unmatched bases: 11. From germline, CDR1 is DFQATT and CDR2 SNEGSKA (reference sequence). The CDR3 DNA reads as TGCAGTGCAATGACCGGGACAGAGGGTGGCTACACCTTC. This gives the protein CSAMTGTEGGYTF.